The 7 T cell receptor delta chains in this list originate from one sample, sequenced in a study of delta chains in infants with herpesvirus infections. Reverse transcription of PBMC RNA used primers specific for the gamma and delta chains. TCRdb reapplied CATT to the RT-PCR reads. The table lists 650 to 700 delta-chain clones, roughly 56% of them singletons. Sequencing used peripheral blood, obtained at time point 4 of longitudinal follow-up. Receptor source: a human donor who was a Ugandan infant, either HIV-exposed or HIV-unexposed (not recorded which).

On this clone: A read error likely explains this, since a far larger clone differs by one base. Other DNA sequences of this sample code for an identical CDR3. The chain is built from TRDV3 and TRDJ1, with 10 bases lining up with TRDD3. Germline V CDR1 and CDR2: TVYSNPD, GDNSRS (reference sequence). CDR3 length: 18 amino acids. CDR3 in DNA: TGTGCCTTCACGATCACCACTTCCACCTACTGGGGGATCGGTCGGCTCATCTTC. Translation: CAFTITTSTYWGIGRLIF.

Of note for this clone: This likely stems from a read error, as it lies one base from a far larger clone. V is TRDV1 and J is TRDJ1; 10 bases are a match to TRDD3. Per the germline V gene, CDR1 is TSWWSYY and CDR2 is QGS. This CDR3 has 27 amino acids. After removal of 2 bases from V and 4 bases from J, the junction contained 40 bases not matched to a gene. This CDR3 is CALGERSVPLSFSPIRLGDRASDKLIF. The CDR3 DNA follows: TGTGCTCTTGGGGAAAGGAGTGTCCCCTTGTCGTTTTCCCCTATAAGGCTGGGGGATAGAGCTAGCGATAAACTCATCTTT.

To note about this clone: This sequence is one base from a far larger clone and is likely a read error. Within the sample, other DNA sequences also encode this same CDR3. The chain carries TRDV2 and TRDJ3, with TRDD3 identical over 7 bases. Germline loops: CDR1 GEAIGNYY, CDR2 EKD. V gave up 2 bases and J gave up 1 base; unmatched junction bases: 4. This CDR3 is built from 17 residues. The CDR3 coding sequence is TGTGCCTGTGACAGTACTGGGGCGTCCTGGGACACCCGACAGATGTTTTTC. Encoded protein: CACDSTGASWDTRQMFF.

Of note for this clone: A much larger clone differs from this one at a single base, so this may be a read error. The chain recombines TRDV2 with TRDJ3; D unresolved. The germline V gene encodes CDR1 GEAIGNYY and CDR2 EKD. Trimming pared 3 bases from V and 2 bases from J, leaving 13 bases between. The CDR3 spans 17 residues. CDR3 sequence (DNA): TGTGCCTGTGACGAAACCTCATGGACCTGGGACACCCGACAGATGTTTTTC. Translating it yields CACDETSWTWDTRQMFF.

This rearrangement joins TRAV29/DV5 to TRDJ1, with 10 positions matching TRDD3. Losses at the gene ends were 5 bases for V and 0 bases for J; bases not matched to a gene: 22. Germline V gives CDR1 NSMFDY, CDR2 ISSIKDK. The CDR3 totals 20 residues. CDR3 sequence: CAARIPTLPYWGIDTDKLIF. CDR3 in DNA: TGTGCAGCCCGTATTCCTACCCTTCCTTACTGGGGGATTGACACCGATAAACTCATCTTT.

This clone rates as medium-sized. The chain joins TRDV1 to TRDJ1, with 11 nucleotides matching TRDD3. The germline V gene encodes CDR1 TSWWSYY and CDR2 QGS. Unmatched junction bases numbered 24, after V lost 0 bases and J lost 0 bases. There are 24 residues in the CDR3. CDR3 residues: CALGELIPLIFVLGDRGYTDKLIF. CDR3 sequence (DNA): TGTGCTCTTGGGGAACTAATTCCCCTAATATTCGTACTGGGGGATAGGGGATACACCGATAAACTCATCTTT.

This clone is hyperexpanded by share. Additional DNA sequences in this sample encode the identical CDR3. The gene calls are TRDV2 and TRDJ1; TRDD3 aligns across 13 bases. This CDR3 comprises 17 residues. The junction had 8 bases not matched to a gene; V was cut back by 2 bases and J by 3 bases. Germline lookup yields CDR1 GEAIGNYY and CDR2 EKD. The CDR3, as DNA: TGTGCCTGTGACAACCGTACTGGGGGATACGCTTCCGATAAACTCATCTTT. Its translation is CACDNRTGGYASDKLIF.